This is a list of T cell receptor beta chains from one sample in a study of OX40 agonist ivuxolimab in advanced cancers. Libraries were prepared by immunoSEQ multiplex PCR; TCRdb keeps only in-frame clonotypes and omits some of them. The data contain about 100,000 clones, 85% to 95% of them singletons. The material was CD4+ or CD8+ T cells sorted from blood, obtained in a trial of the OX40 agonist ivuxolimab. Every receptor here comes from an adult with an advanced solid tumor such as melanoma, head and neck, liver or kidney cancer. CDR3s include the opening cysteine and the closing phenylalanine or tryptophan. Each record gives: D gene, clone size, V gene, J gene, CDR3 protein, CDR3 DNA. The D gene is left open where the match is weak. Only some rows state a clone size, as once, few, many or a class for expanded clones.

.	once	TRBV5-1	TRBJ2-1	CATTGGKNPNEQFF	TGCGCCACCACAGGAGGGAAGAATCCCAATGAGCAGTTCTTC
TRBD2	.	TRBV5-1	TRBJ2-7	CASTPSGRIYEQYF	TGCGCCAGCACCCCTAGCGGGAGAATTTACGAGCAGTACTTC
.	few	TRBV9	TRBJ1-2	CASSVGTLYGYTF	TGTGCCAGCAGCGTAGGGACACTCTATGGCTACACCTTC
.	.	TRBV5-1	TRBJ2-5	CASSLAGAAETQYF	TGCGCCAGCAGCTTGGCAGGGGCCGCGGAGACCCAGTACTTC
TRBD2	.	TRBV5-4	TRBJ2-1	CASSLDGRAGNEQFF	TGTGCCAGCAGCTTGGACGGGAGGGCCGGTAATGAGCAGTTCTTC
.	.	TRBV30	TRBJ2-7	CAWSRSYEQYF	TGTGCCTGGAGTCGGAGCTACGAGCAGTACTTC
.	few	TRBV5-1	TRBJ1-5	CASSLVPGSQPQHF	TGCGCCAGCAGCTTGGTTCCGGGGAGTCAGCCCCAGCATTTT
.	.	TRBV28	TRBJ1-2	CASGTFNYGYTF	TGTGCCAGCGGGACATTTAACTATGGCTACACCTTC
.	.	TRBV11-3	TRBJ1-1	CASSPGGDMNTEAFF	TGTGCCAGCAGCCCGGGGGGGGACATGAACACTGAAGCTTTCTTT
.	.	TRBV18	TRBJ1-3	CASSPNSESSGNTIYF	TGTGCCAGCTCACCTAATTCGGAGAGCTCTGGAAACACCATATATTTT
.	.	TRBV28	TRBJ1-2	CASSSRDRGYTF	TGTGCCAGCAGTTCCCGGGACCGGGGCTACACCTTC
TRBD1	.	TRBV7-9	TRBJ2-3	CASSLAGRQGRATQYF	TGTGCCAGCAGCTTAGCGGGCCGACAGGGCCGTGCCACGCAGTATTTT
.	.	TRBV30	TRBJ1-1	CAWIPERNTEAFF	TGTGCCTGGATACCCGAGAGAAACACTGAAGCTTTCTTT
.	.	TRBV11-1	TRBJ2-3	CASSLTVDGDTQYF	TGTGCCAGCAGCTTAACAGTGGATGGGGATACGCAGTATTTT
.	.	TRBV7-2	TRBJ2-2	CASSLVGWVGELFF	TGTGCCAGCAGCTTAGTCGGTTGGGTCGGGGAGCTGTTTTTT
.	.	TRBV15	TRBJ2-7	CATSRDQAGIDEQYF	TGTGCCACCAGCAGAGATCAGGCAGGGATTGACGAGCAGTACTTC
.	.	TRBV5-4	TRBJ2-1	CASSIERKYNEQFF	TGTGCCAGCAGCATAGAGCGGAAGTACAATGAGCAGTTCTTC
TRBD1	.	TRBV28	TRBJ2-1	CASSEWGQGIYNEQFF	TGTGCCAGCAGTGAATGGGGACAGGGCATTTACAATGAGCAGTTCTTC
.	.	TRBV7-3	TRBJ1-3	CASSPDSGNTIYF	TGTGCCAGCAGTCCTGACTCTGGAAACACCATATATTTT
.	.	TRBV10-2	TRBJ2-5	CASSPPAGVQETQYF	TGCGCCAGCAGTCCTCCCGCCGGGGTACAAGAGACCCAGTACTTC
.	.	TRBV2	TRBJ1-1	CASSDSGTEAFF	TGTGCCAGCAGCGACAGTGGCACTGAAGCTTTCTTT
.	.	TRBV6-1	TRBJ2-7	CASSEVQPDRGYEQYF	TGTGCCAGCAGTGAAGTCCAACCCGACCGTGGTTACGAGCAGTACTTC
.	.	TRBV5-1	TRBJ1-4	CASSVGGRANEKLFF	TGCGCCAGCTCTGTGGGTGGCAGGGCTAATGAAAAACTGTTTTTT
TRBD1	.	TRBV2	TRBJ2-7	CASSYTGVNEQYF	TGTGCCAGCAGTTACACAGGGGTAAACGAGCAGTACTTC
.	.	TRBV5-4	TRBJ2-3	CASSLDSTDTQYF	TGTGCCAGCAGCTTGGACAGCACAGATACGCAGTATTTT
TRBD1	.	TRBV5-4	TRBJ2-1	CASTGTGGRNEQFF	TGTGCCAGCACCGGGACAGGGGGGCGTAATGAGCAGTTCTTC
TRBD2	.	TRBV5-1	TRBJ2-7	CASSHRGGVYEQYF	TGCGCCAGCAGCCATCGGGGGGGCGTTTACGAGCAGTACTTC
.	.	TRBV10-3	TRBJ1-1	CAISHGPGSPWNTEAFF	TGTGCCATCAGTCACGGGCCCGGAAGCCCCTGGAACACTGAAGCTTTCTTT
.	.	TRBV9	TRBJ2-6	CASSPTQAGANVLTF	TGTGCCAGCAGCCCGACACAAGCTGGGGCCAACGTCCTGACTTTC
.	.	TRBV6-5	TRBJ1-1	CASSEQLNTEAFF	TGTGCCAGCAGTGAACAGCTGAACACTGAAGCTTTCTTT
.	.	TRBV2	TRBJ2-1	CASRFGGGLNEQFF	TGTGCCAGCAGATTTGGGGGAGGTCTCAATGAGCAGTTCTTC
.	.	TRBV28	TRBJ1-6	CASSSAGTGGSPLHF	TGTGCCAGCAGTTCGGCGGGGACCGGCGGTTCACCCCTCCACTTT